This T cell receptor (beta chain) was recovered during a study of CD8+ T cells in alopecia areata (dated by TCRdb to 2016 to 2019). Context from the whole study: Treated patients were enrolled in an open-label pilot trial of oral tofacitinib at 5 to 10 mg twice daily for moderate-to-severe alopecia areata. High-throughput TCRbeta sequencing was used to examine T cell clonal expansion in alopecia areata in both the C3H/HeJ mouse model and human patients. Biopsies were taken from tofacitinib-treated patients at baseline and again at 4 and 24 weeks into treatment, and several of those patients also had a later scalp biopsy. TCRbeta CDR3 regions were amplified by immunoSEQ multiplex PCR with 35 Vbeta forward and 13 Jbeta reverse primers. Tofacitinib was administered for 6 to 18 months, and 6 months of follow-up off drug were then conducted to assess delayed response and recurrence. The SALT score, which quantifies the percentage of affected scalp surface area, was used to measure disease severity in treated patients. On the human side, TCRbeta sequencing was run on scalp tissue and on sorted CD4+ and CD8+ peripheral blood T cells from healthy controls and from alopecia areata patients with either patchy or totalis/universalis disease. RNA came from the PAXgene miRNA kit for fixed scalp, the miRNeasy kit for PBMCs, and the RNeasy kit for mouse skin. Scalp clonality was compared among normal scalp (n=4), patchy alopecia areata scalp (n=8), and alopecia totalis/universalis scalp (n=8).

The receptor library was made with the immunoSEQ multiplex PCR assay. RNA was extracted from all samples and reverse transcribed into cDNA, which served as template for TCR sequencing. SuperScript III was used to make first-strand cDNA, primed with a 2:1 mix of oligo-dT and random hexamers. A synthetic immune receptor repertoire was used to assess amplification bias, and residual bias was removed computationally. As for the original processing: After raw reads were preprocessed to remove errors, the CDR3 was defined following IMGT conventions as running from the conserved cysteine to phenylalanine. Clonality was calculated as 1 minus Shannon entropy normalized by log2 of the number of productive unique TCRs. Scalp TCRbeta sequences were cross-referenced with sorted blood CD4 and CD8 repertoires so that the CD4 or CD8 identity of scalp clones could be inferred. Drawn from immuneACCESS, this table holds only the in-frame rearrangements with V and J called that TCRdb kept. Clones are partly lost; checked studies trace under half to an unresolved V gene and leave the rest unexplained. Clonal size and the V and J genes are those of that table, whereas D and trimming came from the DNA. The sample contains around 150,000 clones, about three fifths of them found a single time. 0.75% to 0.95% of the sample is taken by the ten largest.

The full study reports these points: Scalp clonality and the number of expanded CD8+ clones among the top 100 scalp clones were significantly decreased by tofacitinib. Because the treated cohort was small and had only one nonresponder, larger studies are needed to examine links between baseline CD8+ expansion and response. Many expanded lesional clones were found to persist in scalp and blood during tofacitinib treatment, and relapse after treatment cessation may be partly explained by this persistence. Compared with normal scalp, lesional scalp had higher clonality and more expanded CD8+ clones, particularly in alopecia totalis/universalis, a pattern that suggests antigenic drive. TCR sequences shared between patients were less clear than in mice, possibly partly because of HLA diversity in the patient population. Unlike mouse skin, where gammadelta T cells dominate, normal human skin contains resident alphabeta T cells that get sequenced too, which complicates analysis of the scalp TCR repertoire.

From a lookup of the germline V gene, CDR1 and CDR2 are SQVTM and ANQGSEA. Trimmed from V: 5 bases; trimmed from J: 4 bases; junction bases lacking a gene match: 7. CDR3 length: 14 amino acids, cysteine to phenylalanine. Of the read, only the CDR3 DNA is kept; its 42 bases are in frame from base 1. Interpreted using the paper, the time point label stands for: around 28 days on oral tofacitinib. In light of the paper, this sample's treatment or condition label describes: oral pan-JAK inhibitor, 5-10 mg twice daily. From alopecia areata patients, peripheral blood was collected along with lesional scalp punch biopsies. PBMCs were isolated by density centrifugation and stained for CD3, CD4 and CD8, and CD4+ and CD8+ T cells were sorted on a FACSAria. Of note for this clone: Its antigen remains unidentified. The sample holds no much larger clone one base away, and base qualities are not on file.

Recombination connected TRBV29-1 to TRBJ2-7; 11 bases in the middle match TRBD2. This clonotype was obtained from a human donor with alopecia areata. The input for sequencing was CD4+ T cells sorted from blood, taken at week 4, from a patient treated with tofacitinib. The DNA sequence reads TGCAGCGTTAGACTAGCGGGGAATATTTACGAGCAGTACTTC. Protein translation: CSVRLAGNIYEQYF.